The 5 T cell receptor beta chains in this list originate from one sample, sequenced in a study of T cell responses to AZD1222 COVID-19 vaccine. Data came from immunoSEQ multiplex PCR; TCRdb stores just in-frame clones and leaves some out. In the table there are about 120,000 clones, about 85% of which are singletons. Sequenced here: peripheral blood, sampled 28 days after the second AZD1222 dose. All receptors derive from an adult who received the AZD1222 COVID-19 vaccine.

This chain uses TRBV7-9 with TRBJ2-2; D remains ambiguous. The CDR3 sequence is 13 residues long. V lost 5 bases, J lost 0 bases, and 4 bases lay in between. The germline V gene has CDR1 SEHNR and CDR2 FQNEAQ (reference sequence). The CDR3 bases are TGTGCCAGCAGCCCTTCGAACACCGGGGAGCTGTTTTTT. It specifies CASSPSNTGELFF.

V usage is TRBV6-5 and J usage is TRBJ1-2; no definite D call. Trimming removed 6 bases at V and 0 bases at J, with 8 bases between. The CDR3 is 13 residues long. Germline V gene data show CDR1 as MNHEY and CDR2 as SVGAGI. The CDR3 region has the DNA TGTGCCAGCAGCCCCGGGGCTAACTATGGCTACACCTTC. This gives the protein CASSPGANYGYTF.

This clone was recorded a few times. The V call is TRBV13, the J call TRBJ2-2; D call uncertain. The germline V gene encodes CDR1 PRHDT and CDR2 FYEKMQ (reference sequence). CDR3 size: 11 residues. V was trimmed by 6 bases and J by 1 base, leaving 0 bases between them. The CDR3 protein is CASRNTGELFF. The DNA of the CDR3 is TGTGCCAGCAGGAACACCGGGGAGCTGTTTTTT.

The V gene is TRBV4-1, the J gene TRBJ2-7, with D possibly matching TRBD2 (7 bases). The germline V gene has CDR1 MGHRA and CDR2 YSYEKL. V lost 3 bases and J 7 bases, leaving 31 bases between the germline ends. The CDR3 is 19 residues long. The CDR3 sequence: CASSQTGGVRGLVSSEQYF. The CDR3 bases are TGCGCCAGCAGCCAGACAGGAGGGGTACGAGGACTAGTCTCGTCTGAGCAGTACTTC.

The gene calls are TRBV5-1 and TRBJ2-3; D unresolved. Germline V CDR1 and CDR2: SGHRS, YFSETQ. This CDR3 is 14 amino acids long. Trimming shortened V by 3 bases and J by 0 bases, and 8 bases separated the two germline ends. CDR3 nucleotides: TGCGCCAGCAGCTCCAAAGTGAGCACAGATACGCAGTATTTT. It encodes CASSSKVSTDTQYF.